These 26 T cell receptor beta chains share one sample of origin, sequenced in a study of OX40 agonist ivuxolimab in advanced cancers. Data came from immunoSEQ multiplex PCR; TCRdb stores just in-frame clones and leaves some out. The sample lists 150,000 to 170,000 clones, 94% occurring once. Sequenced material: CD4+ or CD8+ T cells sorted from blood, taken in a trial of the OX40 agonist ivuxolimab. These TCRs come from an adult with an advanced solid tumor such as melanoma, head and neck, liver or kidney cancer.

A remark on this clone: Sequence at one end of the junction differs from germline and may be a read error. The chain has TRBV7-7 and TRBJ1-5; 9 bases are shared with TRBD1. CDR1 SSHAT and CDR2 FNYEAQ come from the germline V gene (reference sequence). This CDR3 has 13 residues. The CDR3 reads CASSLDRGQPQHF. The CDR3 DNA reads as TGTGCTAGCAGCCTGGACAGGGGACAGCCCCAGCATTTT.

CDR3 in amino acids: CASSYGQGAAGYTF. For the CDR3, the DNA is TGTGCCAGCAGCTACGGACAGGGGGCAGCGGGCTACACCTTC. The gene calls are TRBV5-6 and TRBJ1-2; 11 nucleotides line up with TRBD1. The CDR3 runs 14 residues. Looked up from germline, CDR1 is SGHDT and CDR2 is YYEEEE. V dropped 3 bases and J dropped 8; count of bases not matched to a gene: 6. Complete variable domain (other parts from reference TRBV5-6 and TRBJ1-2): DAGVTQSPTHLIKTRGQQVTLRCSPKSGHDTVSWYQQALGQGPQFIFQYYEEEERQRGNFPDRFSGHQFPNYSSELNVNALLLGDSALYLCASSYGQGAAGYTFGSGTRLTVV.

Comments on this clone: Germline and junction disagree at one end, which may indicate a read error. The genes are TRBV5-1 and TRBJ2-2; the match to TRBD1 covers 7 bases. The length of the CDR3 is 17 residues. Germline V lookup: CDR1 SGHRS, CDR2 YFSETQ. CDR3 sequence (DNA): TGCGCCAGCAGCTTGGTTTTGACAGGGTGGGAACACCGGGGAGCTGTTTTT. The encoded protein is CASSLVLTGWEHRGAVF.

DNA of the CDR3: TGTGCCAGCAGCTCCCCTACTGAAGCTTTCTTT. Amino acids: CASSSPTEAFF. The chain is built from TRBV6-5 and TRBJ1-1; D is unclear. The CDR3 has 11 amino acids. V lost 6 bases and J 5 bases, leaving 7 bases between the germline ends. In germline, CDR1 is MNHEY, CDR2 SVGAGI.

This chain links TRBV7-2 with TRBJ2-7, with 8 positions matching TRBD1. Trimming took 5 bases from V and 5 from J; bases not matched to a gene: 11. Germline-derived CDR1 and CDR2 are SGHTA and FQGNSA. This CDR3 has 15 amino acids. This chain's CDR3 is CASSKSRTGLNEQYF. The CDR3 DNA reads as TGTGCCAGCAGCAAAAGTAGGACAGGGTTGAACGAGCAGTACTTC.

This chain connects TRBV7-3 to TRBJ2-1; D remains unclear. Trimming removed 6 bases at V and 8 bases at J, with 20 bases between. CDR3 size: 15 residues. Germline V gene data show CDR1 as SGHTA and CDR2 as FQGTGA. The CDR3 region is CASSPRPNRDHEQFF. The DNA for the CDR3 is TGTGCCAGCAGTCCTAGACCGAATCGTGACCATGAGCAGTTCTTC.

V usage is TRBV25-1 and J usage is TRBJ2-3; TRBD2 might be the D (6 bases). The CDR3 length is 15 residues. Trimming left V 3 bases short and J 1 base short, with 11 bases between. The germline gives CDR1 MGHDK, CDR2 SYGVNS. The CDR3 is CASSDLAERTDTQYF. The CDR3 coding sequence is TGTGCCAGCAGTGACTTAGCGGAGCGCACAGATACGCAGTATTTT.

This chain connects TRBV7-9 to TRBJ2-3, with 8 bases aligning to TRBD2. Germline V gene lookup returns CDR1 SEHNR and CDR2 FQNEAQ (reference sequence). The CDR3 runs 17 residues. Unmatched junction bases numbered 8, after V lost 3 bases and J lost 0 bases. The CDR3 DNA reads TGTGCCAGCAGCTTCGGCCCTAGCGGGCCTAGCACAGATACGCAGTATTTT. This sequence encodes CASSFGPSGPSTDTQYF.

With regard to this clone: In the same sample, other DNA sequences code for this CDR3. The chain couples TRBV5-1 to TRBJ2-2, with D uncertain. The germline V and J ends were trimmed by 0 bases and 5 bases, with 5 bases remaining between them. The CDR3 is made up of 13 amino acids. Germline assignment: CDR1 SGHRS and CDR2 YFSETQ. CDR3 in DNA: TGCGCCAGCAGCTTGGCTCTGACCGGGGAGCTGTTTTTT. This codes for CASSLALTGELFF.

The CDR3 is CASSAQAGSYEQYF. The CDR3 DNA is TGTGCCAGCAGCGCCCAGGCCGGCTCCTACGAGCAGTACTTC. V usage is TRBV7-9 and J usage is TRBJ2-7; no firm D call. Trimming left V 5 bases short and J 0 bases short, with 11 bases between. The germline V gene encodes CDR1 SEHNR and CDR2 FQNEAQ (reference sequence). This CDR3 spans 14 amino acids.

The table lists this clone with a count of one. The rearrangement joins TRBV27 to TRBJ1-6; D unresolved. Germline lookup yields CDR1 MNHEY and CDR2 SMNVEV (reference sequence). The CDR3 totals 16 residues. The ends were cut back, 5 bases at V and 4 bases at J, with 15 bases in the middle. The CDR3 here is CASSPSPDVYNSPLHF. The CDR3 nucleotides read TGTGCCAGCAGTCCTTCCCCAGACGTTTATAATTCACCCCTCCACTTT.

The V and J genes are TRBV15 and TRBJ1-5; weak D call: TRBD1 (5 bases). Looked up from germline, CDR1 is LNHNV and CDR2 is YYDKDF (reference sequence). V lost 3 bases, J lost 9 bases, and 9 bases lay in between. This CDR3 region has 12 residues. The CDR3 spells CATSRGQGPQHF. The CDR3 DNA sequence: TGTGCCACCAGCAGGGGTCAGGGGCCCCAGCATTTT.

The chain couples TRBV28 to TRBJ1-2, with D unresolved. Germline lookup yields CDR1 MDHEN and CDR2 SYDVKM. The CDR3 length is 12 residues. The V and J ends lost 5 bases and 4 bases respectively, with 8 bases between them. The CDR3 spells CASSTPLYGYTF. The CDR3, as DNA: TGTGCCAGCAGTACCCCCCTCTATGGCTACACCTTC.

The J gene is TRBJ1-1, the V gene TRBV7-2, with 7 bases lining up with TRBD1. This CDR3 comprises 14 residues. CDR1 is SGHTA and CDR2 is FQGNSA in the germline V gene. J gave up 3 bases and V 11 bases, and 12 bases lay outside the gene matches. The CDR3 sequence is CASRPQGGDTEAFF. Written as DNA, the CDR3 is TGTGCCTCTCGTCCCCAGGGGGGGGACACTGAAGCTTTCTTT.

The chain links TRBV18 to TRBJ2-1; possibly TRBD1 for D (5 bases). Trimming removed 0 bases from V and 7 bases from J, with 16 bases in between. In germline, CDR1 is KGHSH, CDR2 LQKENI. This CDR3 comprises 16 residues. The CDR3 region has the DNA TGTGCCAGCTCACCACCTCACCCAGGGTCATTTAATGAGCAGTTCTTC. This translates into CASSPPHPGSFNEQFF.

The chain carries TRBV11-1 and TRBJ2-3, with a possible D match to TRBD2 (6 bases). Germline values: CDR1 SGHAT, CDR2 FQDESV (reference sequence). The CDR3 is 15 residues long. The germline V and J ends were trimmed by 5 bases and 6 bases, with 18 bases remaining between them. CDR3 coding DNA: TGTGCCAGCAGCCTCGGGACTCCGCGGAGGGATACGCAGTATTTT. Translation: CASSLGTPRRDTQYF.

The V gene is TRBV19, the J gene TRBJ1-3; D is perhaps TRBD1 (5 bases). Germline values: CDR1 LNHDA, CDR2 SQIVND (reference sequence). CDR3 length: 14 amino acids. The V end lost 5 bases, the J end lost 3 bases, and 11 bases lay between the germline ends. The chain's CDR3 is CASSPGRVGNTIYF. CDR3 nucleotides: TGTGCCAGTAGTCCCGGCAGGGTTGGAAACACCATATATTTT.

This chain uses TRBV7-2 with TRBJ2-7, with 8 bases aligning to TRBD1. The junction had 6 bases not matched to a gene; V was cut back by 5 bases and J by 3 bases. The CDR3 extends over 14 amino acids. Germline assignment: CDR1 SGHTA and CDR2 FQGNSA. DNA for the CDR3: TGTGCCAGCAGCCCGAGGACAGGGTTCTACGAGCAGTACTTC. Amino acids: CASSPRTGFYEQYF.

The J gene is TRBJ1-1, the V gene TRBV2, with 7 bases lining up with TRBD1. V dropped 11 bases and J dropped 0; count of bases not matched to a gene: 6. CDR3 length: 13 residues. CDR1 SNHLY and CDR2 FYNNEI come from the germline V gene. This CDR3 reads CAWGQQLNTEAFF. Here the CDR3 DNA reads TGTGCCTGGGGACAGCAATTGAACACTGAAGCTTTCTTT. The full variable domain, with the rest looked up from reference TRBV2 and TRBJ1-1, is EPEVTQTPSHQVTQMGQEVILRCVPISNHLYFYWYRQILGQKVEFLVSFYNNEISEKSEIFDDQFSVERPDGSNFTLKIRSTKLEDSAMYFCAWGQQLNTEAFFGQGTRLTVV.

The chain employs TRBV25-1 and TRBJ2-5; no reliable D call. The V and J ends lost 4 bases and 5 bases respectively, with 11 bases between them. The CDR3 contains 13 residues. CDR1 and CDR2 (germline): MGHDK, SYGVNS. CDR3: CASSATLGETQYF. The CDR3 DNA is TGTGCCAGCAGTGCGACCCTTGGGGAGACCCAGTACTTC.

The chain has TRBV6-5 and TRBJ1-1; weak D call: TRBD1 (5 bases). CDR3 length: 13 amino acids. V was pared by 6 bases and J by 1 base, with 9 bases between. In germline, CDR1 is MNHEY, CDR2 SVGAGI. CDR3 residues: CASSTQENTEAFF. The CDR3 DNA is TGTGCCAGCAGCACACAGGAGAACACTGAAGCTTTCTTT.

The V and J genes are TRBV18 and TRBJ1-1, with 8 positions matching TRBD1. J was trimmed by 3 bases and V by 7 bases; bases with no gene match: 10. This CDR3 has 15 residues. Germline V gene lookup returns CDR1 KGHSH and CDR2 LQKENI. The CDR3: CASFEAGGQYTEAFF. The CDR3 DNA sequence: TGTGCCAGCTTCGAGGCAGGGGGCCAATACACTGAAGCTTTCTTT.

V and J are TRBV5-1 and TRBJ2-7; TRBD1 agrees at 10 bases. CDR1 and CDR2 (germline): SGHRS, YFSETQ. The CDR3 is 15 residues long. The junction had 9 bases not matched to a gene; V was cut back by 4 bases and J by 5 bases. The CDR3 region is CASSPPGQGGDEQYF. The CDR3 coding sequence is TGCGCCAGCAGCCCGCCTGGACAGGGGGGCGACGAGCAGTACTTC. The variable domain in full, completed from reference TRBV5-1 and TRBJ2-7, reads KAGVTQTPRYLIKTRGQQVTLSCSPISGHRSVSWYQQTPGQGLQFLFEYFSETQRNKGNFPGRFSGRQFSNSRSEMNVSTLELGDSALYLCASSPPGQGGDEQYFGPGTRLTVT.

The genes are TRBV7-9 and TRBJ2-3; D ambiguous. Germline CDR1 and CDR2: SEHNR and FQNEAQ (reference sequence). CDR3 length equals 13 residues. V was shortened by 3 bases and J by 2 bases, with 6 bases between the two germline ends. The chain's CDR3 is CASSFVPTDTQYF. The CDR3 DNA sequence: TGTGCCAGCAGCTTTGTCCCCACAGATACGCAGTATTTT.

In DNA form, the CDR3 reads TGTGCCAGTAGTATGCTGGGGTATGAGCAGTTCTTC. Translation gives CASSMLGYEQFF. The chain recombines TRBV19 with TRBJ2-1; D unclear. Germline values: CDR1 LNHDA, CDR2 SQIVND (reference sequence). V lost 3 bases, J lost 8 bases, and 8 bases lay in between. This CDR3 comprises 12 residues.

This chain connects TRBV7-2 to TRBJ2-1; TRBD1 agrees at 8 bases. CDR1 and CDR2 (germline): SGHTA, FQGNSA. The CDR3 length is 15 residues. The trim removed 5 bases at V and 2 bases at J, leaving 5 bases unmatched. The CDR3 loop is CASSPDRGPYNEQFF. As DNA, the CDR3 is TGTGCCAGCAGCCCAGACAGGGGCCCCTACAATGAGCAGTTCTTC.